This TCR beta chain was documented in a study of OX40 agonist ivuxolimab in advanced cancers. Study information: Cohort: 75% to 90% men, mean age around 55, aged about 20 to 80. Earlier anti-PD-1, anti-PD-L1 or anti-CTLA-4 therapy was permitted; around 40% had received some.

Clones were read by immunoSEQ multiplex PCR, and TCRdb kept only the in-frame ones, dropping some. The sample carries approximately 38,000 clones, roughly 83% recorded once. With 5 bases removed from V and 0 bases from J, the gap between germline ends came to 24 bases. Germline V gene data show CDR1 as MDHEN and CDR2 as SYDVKM. This CDR3 contains 19 residues. The chain has TRBV28 and TRBJ2-3, with D perhaps matching TRBD2 (5 bases). The clonotype comes from an adult with an advanced solid tumor such as melanoma, head and neck, liver or kidney cancer. The sequencing here drew on CD4+ or CD8+ T cells sorted from blood, taken in a trial of the OX40 agonist ivuxolimab. Written as DNA, the CDR3 is TGTGCCAGCAGTCCGACTGGATTAGCGTATACTTTAAGCACAGATACGCAGTATTTT. Translated: CASSPTGLAYTLSTDTQYF.